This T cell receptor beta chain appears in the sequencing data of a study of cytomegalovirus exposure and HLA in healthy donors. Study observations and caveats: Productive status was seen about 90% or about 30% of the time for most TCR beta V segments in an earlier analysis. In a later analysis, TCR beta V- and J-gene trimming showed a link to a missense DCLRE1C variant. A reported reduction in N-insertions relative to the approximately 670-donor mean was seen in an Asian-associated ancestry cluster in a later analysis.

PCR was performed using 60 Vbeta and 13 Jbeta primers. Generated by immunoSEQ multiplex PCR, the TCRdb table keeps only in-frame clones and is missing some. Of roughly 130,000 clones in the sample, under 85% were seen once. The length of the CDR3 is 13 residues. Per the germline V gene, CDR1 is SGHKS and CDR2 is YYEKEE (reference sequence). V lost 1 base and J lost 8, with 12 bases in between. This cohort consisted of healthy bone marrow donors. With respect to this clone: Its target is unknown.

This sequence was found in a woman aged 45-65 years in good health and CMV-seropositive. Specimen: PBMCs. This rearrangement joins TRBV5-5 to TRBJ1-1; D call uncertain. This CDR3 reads CASSLNSPEEAFF. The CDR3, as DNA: TGTGCCAGCAGCTTGAACTCCCCGGAGGAAGCTTTCTTT.